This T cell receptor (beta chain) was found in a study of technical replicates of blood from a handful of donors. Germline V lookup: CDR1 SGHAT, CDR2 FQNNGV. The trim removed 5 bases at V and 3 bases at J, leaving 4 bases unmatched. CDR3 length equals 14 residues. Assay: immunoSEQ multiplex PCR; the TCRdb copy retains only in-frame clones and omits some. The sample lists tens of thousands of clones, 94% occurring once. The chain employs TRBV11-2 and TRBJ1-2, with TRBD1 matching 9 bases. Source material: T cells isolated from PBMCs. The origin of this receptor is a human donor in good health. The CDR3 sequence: CASSQTGGYYGYTF. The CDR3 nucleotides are TGTGCCAGCAGCCAGACAGGGGGTTACTATGGCTACACCTTC.